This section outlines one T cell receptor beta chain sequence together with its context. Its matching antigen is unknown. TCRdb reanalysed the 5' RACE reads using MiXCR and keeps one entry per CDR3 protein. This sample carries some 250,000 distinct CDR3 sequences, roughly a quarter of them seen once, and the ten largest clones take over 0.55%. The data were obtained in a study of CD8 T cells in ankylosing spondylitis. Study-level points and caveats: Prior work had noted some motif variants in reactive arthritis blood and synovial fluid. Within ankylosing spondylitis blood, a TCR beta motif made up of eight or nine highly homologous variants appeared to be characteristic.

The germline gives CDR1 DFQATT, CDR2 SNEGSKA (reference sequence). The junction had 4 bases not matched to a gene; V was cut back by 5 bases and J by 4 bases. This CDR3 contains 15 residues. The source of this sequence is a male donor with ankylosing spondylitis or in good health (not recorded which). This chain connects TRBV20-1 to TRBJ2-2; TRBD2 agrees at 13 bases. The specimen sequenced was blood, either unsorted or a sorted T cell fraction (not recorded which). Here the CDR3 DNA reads TGCAGTGCTCAGACTAGCGGGGGGCTCACCGGGGAGCTGTTTTTT. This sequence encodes CSAQTSGGLTGELFF.